This is a list of T cell receptor beta chains from one sample in a study of control samples from healthy donors and cancer patients. Sequencing used immunoSEQ multiplex PCR; TCRdb keeps in-frame clones, though not all of them. Of over 85,000 clones in the sample, roughly 84% were seen once. Sequenced material: PBMCs. The receptors stem from a man aged 65 to 85 with lung cancer. Each CDR3 is given with its conserved first and last residue. A D gene is named only where the DNA matches it firmly. The size entry is marked missing in some rows and otherwise reads once, few, many or a size class.

j_call: TRBJ1-4
d_call: .
v_call: TRBV3-1/TRBV3-2
clone_size: .
cdr3_aa: CASSLEPWANEKLFF
cdr3_nt: TGTGCCAGCAGCCTAGAGCCATGGGCTAATGAAAAACTGTTTTTT

j_call: TRBJ2-7
d_call: .
v_call: TRBV5-1
clone_size: .
cdr3_aa: CASSLGESREQYF
cdr3_nt: TGCGCCAGCAGCTTGGGGGAGTCCCGCGAGCAGTACTTC

j_call: TRBJ1-6
d_call: .
v_call: TRBV3-1/TRBV3-2
clone_size: once
cdr3_aa: CASSAAYNSPLHF
cdr3_nt: TGTGCCAGCTCTGCTGCATATAATTCACCCCTCCACTTT

j_call: TRBJ1-2
d_call: .
v_call: TRBV3-1/TRBV3-2
clone_size: .
cdr3_aa: CASSQGYIYGYTF
cdr3_nt: TGTGCCAGCAGCCAAGGGTACATCTATGGCTACACCTTC

j_call: TRBJ2-3
d_call: .
v_call: TRBV19
clone_size: once
cdr3_aa: CASSLDRSTDTQYF
cdr3_nt: TGTGCCAGTAGTCTGGACCGAAGCACAGATACGCAGTATTTT

j_call: TRBJ2-1
d_call: TRBD1
v_call: TRBV19
clone_size: .
cdr3_aa: CASSIGGTGGAHNEQFF
cdr3_nt: TGTGCCAGTAGTATAGGAGGGACAGGGGGCGCGCACAATGAGCAGTTCTTC

j_call: TRBJ1-3
d_call: .
v_call: TRBV11-2
clone_size: .
cdr3_aa: CASSLRTRNGNTIYF
cdr3_nt: TGTGCCAGCAGCTTACGTACGCGAAATGGAAACACCATATATTTT

j_call: TRBJ1-2
d_call: .
v_call: TRBV29-1
clone_size: .
cdr3_aa: CSVYTDGYTF
cdr3_nt: TGCAGCGTTTACACCGATGGCTACACCTTC

j_call: TRBJ2-6
d_call: .
v_call: TRBV6-1
clone_size: .
cdr3_aa: CASSEVVHNIPGANVLTF
cdr3_nt: TGTGCCAGCAGTGAGGTGGTGCACAACATTCCTGGGGCCAACGTCCTGACTTTC

j_call: TRBJ2-2
d_call: .
v_call: TRBV18
clone_size: .
cdr3_aa: CASSPPGGRNTGELFF
cdr3_nt: TGTGCCAGCTCACCACCGGGGGGCCGTAACACCGGGGAGCTGTTTTTT

j_call: TRBJ1-5
d_call: .
v_call: TRBV6-2/TRBV6-3
clone_size: .
cdr3_aa: CASSYLRQSYSNQPQHF
cdr3_nt: TGTGCCAGCAGTTACCTGAGACAGTCTTATAGCAATCAGCCCCAGCATTTT

j_call: TRBJ2-7
d_call: .
v_call: TRBV19
clone_size: .
cdr3_aa: CASNSYTDGNYEQYF
cdr3_nt: TGTGCCAGTAATAGTTACACGGATGGGAACTACGAGCAGTACTTC

j_call: TRBJ1-2
d_call: .
v_call: TRBV2
clone_size: .
cdr3_aa: CASRGDGQNYGYTF
cdr3_nt: TGTGCCAGCAGAGGGGACGGTCAAAACTATGGCTACACCTTC

j_call: TRBJ2-3
d_call: .
v_call: TRBV7-9
clone_size: .
cdr3_aa: CASSLGSSTDTQYF
cdr3_nt: TGTGCCAGCAGCTTAGGGTCTAGCACAGATACGCAGTATTTT

j_call: TRBJ2-7
d_call: .
v_call: TRBV3-1/TRBV3-2
clone_size: .
cdr3_aa: CASSQEGVDEQYF
cdr3_nt: TGTGCCAGCAGCCAAGAGGGAGTGGACGAGCAGTACTTC

j_call: TRBJ2-1
d_call: .
v_call: TRBV28
clone_size: .
cdr3_aa: CASSTKWSSYNEQFF
cdr3_nt: TGTGCCAGCAGTACCAAGTGGAGCTCCTACAATGAGCAGTTCTTC

j_call: TRBJ1-6
d_call: .
v_call: TRBV15
clone_size: .
cdr3_aa: CATSKGDSPLHF
cdr3_nt: TGTGCCACCAGCAAAGGGGATTCACCCCTCCACTTT

j_call: TRBJ2-2
d_call: .
v_call: TRBV4-2
clone_size: .
cdr3_aa: CASSPGGGPAGELFF
cdr3_nt: TGTGCCAGCAGCCCTGGGGGGGGGCCGGCCGGGGAGCTGTTTTTT

j_call: TRBJ2-1
d_call: TRBD1
v_call: TRBV2
clone_size: .
cdr3_aa: CASSSTGTGYNEQFF
cdr3_nt: TGTGCCAGCAGCTCCACCGGGACAGGTTACAATGAGCAGTTCTTC

j_call: TRBJ1-1
d_call: TRBD1
v_call: TRBV11-2
clone_size: .
cdr3_aa: CASSPTGTGNTEAFF
cdr3_nt: TGTGCCAGCAGCCCTACTGGGACAGGGAACACTGAAGCTTTCTTT

j_call: TRBJ1-1
d_call: .
v_call: TRBV30
clone_size: .
cdr3_aa: CAWKPRTVNTEAFF
cdr3_nt: TGTGCCTGGAAGCCCCGGACTGTGAACACTGAAGCTTTCTTT

j_call: TRBJ1-2
d_call: TRBD1
v_call: TRBV9
clone_size: .
cdr3_aa: CASSVGRQGARVGYTF
cdr3_nt: TGTGCCAGCAGCGTAGGAAGACAGGGGGCGAGGGTTGGCTACACCTTC

j_call: TRBJ1-4
d_call: TRBD1
v_call: TRBV30
clone_size: .
cdr3_aa: CALNRGEKLFF
cdr3_nt: TGTGCCTTAAACAGGGGTGAAAAACTGTTTTTT

j_call: TRBJ1-2
d_call: .
v_call: TRBV19
clone_size: .
cdr3_aa: CDTSMYQGWYGYTF
cdr3_nt: TGTGACACCAGTATGTATCAGGGATGGTATGGCTACACCTTC

j_call: TRBJ1-6
d_call: .
v_call: TRBV12-3/TRBV12-4
clone_size: .
cdr3_aa: CASSLGSPPLHF
cdr3_nt: TGTGCCAGCAGTTTAGGTAGTCCACCCCTCCACTTT

j_call: TRBJ1-5
d_call: .
v_call: TRBV19
clone_size: .
cdr3_aa: CASTIRWGKSNQPQHF
cdr3_nt: TGTGCCAGTACCATAAGATGGGGGAAAAGCAATCAGCCCCAGCATTTT

j_call: TRBJ2-3
d_call: TRBD2
v_call: TRBV24-1
clone_size: .
cdr3_aa: CATSDTGGGTDTQYF
cdr3_nt: TGTGCCACCAGTGATACCGGGGGGGGCACAGATACGCAGTATTTT

j_call: TRBJ1-3
d_call: .
v_call: TRBV28
clone_size: .
cdr3_aa: CASRDGNTGNTIYF
cdr3_nt: TGTGCCAGCAGGGACGGGAATACTGGAAACACCATATATTTT

j_call: TRBJ2-7
d_call: .
v_call: TRBV2
clone_size: .
cdr3_aa: CASRVLASEYF
cdr3_nt: TGTGCCAGCAGGGTCCTAGCCTCCGAGTACTTC

j_call: TRBJ2-6
d_call: .
v_call: TRBV18
clone_size: .
cdr3_aa: CASSPLGRVVSGANVLTF
cdr3_nt: TGTGCCAGCTCACCGTTAGGCAGGGTTGTATCTGGGGCCAACGTCCTGACTTTC

j_call: TRBJ1-2
d_call: .
v_call: TRBV25-1
clone_size: .
cdr3_aa: CASSWGQAGYTF
cdr3_nt: TGTGCCAGCAGTTGGGGGCAGGCTGGCTACACCTTC

j_call: TRBJ2-1
d_call: .
v_call: TRBV15
clone_size: .
cdr3_aa: CATSRGLKGDNNEQFF
cdr3_nt: TGTGCCACCAGCAGGGGACTGAAGGGCGACAACAATGAGCAGTTCTTC

j_call: TRBJ2-6
d_call: .
v_call: TRBV13
clone_size: .
cdr3_aa: CASSHDSTGANVLTF
cdr3_nt: TGTGCCAGCAGCCACGACAGCACTGGGGCCAACGTCCTGACTTTC

j_call: TRBJ1-3
d_call: TRBD1
v_call: TRBV30
clone_size: .
cdr3_aa: CAWSKGTGGNTIYF
cdr3_nt: TGTGCCTGGAGTAAAGGGACAGGGGGAAACACCATATATTTT

j_call: TRBJ2-3
d_call: .
v_call: TRBV18
clone_size: .
cdr3_aa: CASSDLQASTDTQYF
cdr3_nt: TGTGCCAGCTCCGACTTACAAGCTAGCACAGATACGCAGTATTTT

j_call: TRBJ2-1
d_call: .
v_call: TRBV27
clone_size: .
cdr3_aa: CATSDSVSYNEQFF
cdr3_nt: TGTGCCACCTCGGACAGTGTCTCCTACAATGAGCAGTTCTTC

j_call: TRBJ1-1
d_call: TRBD1
v_call: TRBV5-1
clone_size: .
cdr3_aa: CASSLGQGGTEAFF
cdr3_nt: TGCGCCAGCAGCTTGGGACAGGGTGGCACTGAAGCTTTCTTT

j_call: TRBJ2-3
d_call: TRBD1
v_call: TRBV18
clone_size: .
cdr3_aa: CASSPDRSSTDTQYF
cdr3_nt: TGTGCCAGCTCACCGGACAGGTCTAGCACAGATACGCAGTATTTT

j_call: TRBJ1-4
d_call: .
v_call: TRBV7-9
clone_size: .
cdr3_aa: CASSLVSDGEKLFF
cdr3_nt: TGTGCCAGCAGCTTAGTGTCTGACGGAGAAAAACTGTTTTTT

j_call: TRBJ1-2
d_call: TRBD1
v_call: TRBV27
clone_size: few
cdr3_aa: CASSPGQGYGYTF
cdr3_nt: TGTGCCAGCAGTCCCGGACAGGGGTATGGCTACACCTTC

j_call: TRBJ2-7
d_call: .
v_call: TRBV21-1
clone_size: .
cdr3_aa: CASSPGRSYEQYF
cdr3_nt: TGTGCCAGCAGCCCGGGGCGATCCTACGAGCAGTACTTC

j_call: TRBJ1-3
d_call: .
v_call: TRBV19
clone_size: .
cdr3_aa: CASSSGEGNTIYF
cdr3_nt: TGTGCCAGTAGTTCAGGGGAAGGAAACACCATATATTTT

j_call: TRBJ1-1
d_call: .
v_call: TRBV5-4
clone_size: .
cdr3_aa: CASSAGTGNTEAFF
cdr3_nt: TGTGCCAGCAGCGCTGGGACGGGGAACACTGAAGCTTTCTTT

j_call: TRBJ2-7
d_call: TRBD1
v_call: TRBV6-5
clone_size: .
cdr3_aa: CASRGQNSGEQYF
cdr3_nt: TGTGCCAGCAGGGGACAGAATTCGGGAGAGCAGTACTTC

j_call: TRBJ2-3
d_call: TRBD2
v_call: TRBV5-1
clone_size: .
cdr3_aa: CASSSGTSGGAGDTQYF
cdr3_nt: TGCGCCAGCAGCTCCGGGACTAGCGGGGGGGCCGGAGATACGCAGTATTTT

j_call: TRBJ1-1
d_call: TRBD1
v_call: TRBV28
clone_size: .
cdr3_aa: CASSYQDRATEAFF
cdr3_nt: TGTGCCAGCAGTTATCAGGACAGGGCCACTGAAGCTTTCTTT

j_call: TRBJ2-1
d_call: .
v_call: TRBV24-1
clone_size: .
cdr3_aa: CATSDVQGHEQFF
cdr3_nt: TGTGCCACCAGTGATGTACAGGGCCATGAGCAGTTCTTC

j_call: TRBJ2-7
d_call: TRBD1
v_call: TRBV4-1
clone_size: .
cdr3_aa: CASSPGQGTYEQYF
cdr3_nt: TGCGCCAGCAGCCCGGGACAGGGAACCTACGAGCAGTACTTC